This TCR beta chain was recovered during a study of blood T cell repertoires in COVID-19. Study-level background: Samples taken during acute and convalescent COVID-19 were collected in the United States, Italy and Spain.

The CDR3 runs to 15 residues. CDR1 and CDR2 from the germline V gene are SGHNT and YENEEA. Trimming removed 6 bases from V and 9 bases from J, with 21 bases in between. Sequencing used immunoSEQ multiplex PCR; TCRdb keeps in-frame clones, though not all of them. The sample holds 260,000 or so clones; approximately 88% are singletons and the top ten take 0.95% to 1.5%. The receptor was derived from a woman aged 40 to 50 with acute COVID-19. The source material was PBMCs or T cells enriched from blood (not recorded which). The V and J genes are TRBV11-3 and TRBJ2-1; D may be TRBD2 (6 bases). CDR3: CASRFGMGLGGEQFF. In DNA form, the CDR3 reads TGTGCCAGCAGGTTCGGAATGGGACTGGGAGGTGAGCAGTTCTTC.